The clone carrying this TCR beta chain occurred a few times. The antigen is unknown. The data were taken from a study of T-cell reconstitution after alpha-beta-depleted transplantation in children. Whole-study results and caveats: Newly generated T cells supplied most T-cell counts and diversity one year post-transplant.

Trimming removed 2 bases from V and 6 bases from J; junction bases left unmatched: 9. CDR3 length equals 19 residues. The germline CDR1 and CDR2 sequences are MNHEY and SVGAGI. TCRbeta library construction was performed incorporating unique molecular identifiers. TCRdb re-analysed the PCR reads in MiXCR, keeping a single row per CDR3 protein. The sample records about 110,000 distinct CDR3 sequences, 5% to 7% being singletons. The clonotype was recovered from a male patient aged 2 to 10 who had a stem cell transplant for acute lymphoblastic leukemia, so the T cells may come from the graft donor. The chain has TRBV6-5 and TRBJ2-2, with 16 nucleotides matching TRBD2. The sample in question was PBMCs, mostly from graft donor cells, obtained 360 days after TCRalphabeta/CD19-depleted stem cell transplant. The CDR3 sequence is CASSYTGTSGRAIAGELFF. For the CDR3, the DNA is TGTGCCAGCAGTTACACCGGGACTAGCGGGAGGGCGATAGCCGGGGAGCTGTTTTTT.